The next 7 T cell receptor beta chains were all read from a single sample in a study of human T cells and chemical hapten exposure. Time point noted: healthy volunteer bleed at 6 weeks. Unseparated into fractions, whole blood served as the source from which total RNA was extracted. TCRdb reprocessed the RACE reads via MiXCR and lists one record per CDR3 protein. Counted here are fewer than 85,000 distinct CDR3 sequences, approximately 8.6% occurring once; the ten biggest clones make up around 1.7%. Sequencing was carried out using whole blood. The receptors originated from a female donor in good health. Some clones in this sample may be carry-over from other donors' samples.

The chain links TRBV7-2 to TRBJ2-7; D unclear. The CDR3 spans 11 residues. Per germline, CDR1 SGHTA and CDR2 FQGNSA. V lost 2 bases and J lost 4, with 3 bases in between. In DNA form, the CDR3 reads TGTGCCAGCAGCTTATTATACGAGCAGTACTTC. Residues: CASSLLYEQYF.

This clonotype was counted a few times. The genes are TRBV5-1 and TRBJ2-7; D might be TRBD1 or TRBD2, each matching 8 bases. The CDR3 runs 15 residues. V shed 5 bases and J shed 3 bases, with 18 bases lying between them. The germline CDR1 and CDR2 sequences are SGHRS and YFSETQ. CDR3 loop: CASSRGGTGFYEQYF. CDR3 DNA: TGCGCCAGCAGTCGCGGGGGGACAGGATTCTACGAGCAGTACTTC.

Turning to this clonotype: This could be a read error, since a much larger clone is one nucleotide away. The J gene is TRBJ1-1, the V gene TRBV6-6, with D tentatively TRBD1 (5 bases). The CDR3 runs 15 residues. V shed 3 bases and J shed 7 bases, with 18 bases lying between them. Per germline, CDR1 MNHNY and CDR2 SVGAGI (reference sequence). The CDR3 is CASSYTQAGGVEAFF. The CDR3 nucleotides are TGTGCCAGCAGTTATACACAGGCTGGGGGGGTTGAAGCTTTCTTT.

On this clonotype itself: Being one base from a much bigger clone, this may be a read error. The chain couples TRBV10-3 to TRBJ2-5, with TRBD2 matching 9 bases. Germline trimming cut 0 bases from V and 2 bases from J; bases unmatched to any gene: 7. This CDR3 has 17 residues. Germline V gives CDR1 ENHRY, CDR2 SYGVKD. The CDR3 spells CAISESISSGGQETQYF. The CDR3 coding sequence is TGTGCCATCAGTGAGTCGATCAGTAGCGGGGGACAAGAGACCCAGTACTTC.

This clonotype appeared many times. CDR3 protein: CASSEGQGRGNTIYF. The CDR3 DNA reads as TGTGCCAGCAGCGAAGGACAGGGGAGGGGAAACACCATATATTTT. This chain links TRBV5-4 with TRBJ1-3; TRBD1 matches 9 bases. The V gene end was trimmed by 4 bases and the J gene end by 4 bases; junction bases not matched to a gene: 6. CDR3 size: 15 residues. Per the germline V gene, CDR1 is SGHNT and CDR2 is YYREEE (reference sequence).

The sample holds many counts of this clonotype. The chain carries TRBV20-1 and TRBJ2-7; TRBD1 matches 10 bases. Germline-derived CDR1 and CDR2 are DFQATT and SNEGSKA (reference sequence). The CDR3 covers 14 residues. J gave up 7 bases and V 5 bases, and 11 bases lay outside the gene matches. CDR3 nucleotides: TGCAGTGCTCCGACAGGGGGCATGGTGGGGGAGCAGTACTTC. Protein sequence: CSAPTGGMVGEQYF.

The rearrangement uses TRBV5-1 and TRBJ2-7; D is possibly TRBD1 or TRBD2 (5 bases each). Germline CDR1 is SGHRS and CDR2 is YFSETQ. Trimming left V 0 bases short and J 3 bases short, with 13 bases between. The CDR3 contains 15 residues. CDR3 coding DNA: TGCGCCAGCAGCTTGGACTGGGGGTCCTACTACGAGCAGTACTTC. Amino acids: CASSLDWGSYYEQYF. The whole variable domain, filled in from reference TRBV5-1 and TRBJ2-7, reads KAGVTQTPRYLIKTRGQQVTLSCSPISGHRSVSWYQQTPGQGLQFLFEYFSETQRNKGNFPGRFSGRQFSNSRSEMNVSTLELGDSALYLCASSLDWGSYYEQYFGPGTRLTVT.